The rows below give T cell receptor beta chains drawn from one sample of a study of early T cells in non-severe SARS-CoV-2 infection. Via MiXCR, TCRdb re-called the 5' RACE reads, giving one row per CDR3 protein. This table has 95,000 to 110,000 distinct CDR3 sequences, 11% appearing once. Material: whole blood. The receptor set was obtained from an adult who was a healthcare worker with PCR-confirmed SARS-CoV-2 infection or an uninfected control (not recorded which). CDR3s leave out the opening cysteine and the closing phenylalanine or tryptophan. Each record gives: J gene, V gene, CDR3 protein.

TRBJ2-1 | TRBV29-1 | SVGLSDYNEQF
TRBJ1-4 | TRBV28 | ASSSPNEKLF
TRBJ2-7 | TRBV2 | ACALVSYEQY
TRBJ2-1 | TRBV5-4 | ASSLAGGLAEQF
TRBJ2-7 | TRBV18 | ASSPTAGRAYEQY
TRBJ1-1 | TRBV5-5 | ASSLVVLVPEAF
TRBJ2-2 | TRBV6-1 | ASSDWGNTGELF
TRBJ2-7 | TRBV28 | ASSAWTDKSHEQY
TRBJ2-4 | TRBV20-1 | SARPGYAKNIQY
TRBJ2-5 | TRBV20-1 | SAGVAGVRAQY
TRBJ2-1 | TRBV6-5 | ASSSGLAGGNEQF
TRBJ2-7 | TRBV7-6 | ASSLTGLAGSVGEQY
TRBJ1-1 | TRBV7-9 | ASSRTETEAF
TRBJ1-2 | TRBV6-2/TRBV6-3 | ASSYSSSPGYT
TRBJ2-7 | TRBV5-1 | ASSSSGAGTYEQY